This TCR beta chain was recovered during a study of blood T cell repertoires in COVID-19. Whole-study context: Sites in the United States, Italy and Spain provided acute and convalescent COVID-19 samples. The cDNA or gDNA used as material had been derived from T cells, B-cell-depleted T cells, or PBMCs.

Germline V lookup: CDR1 SGHAT, CDR2 FQNNGV. Trimming shortened V by 1 base and J by 8 bases, and 6 bases separated the two germline ends. The CDR3 spans 13 residues. As originally analysed: Estimation of nucleated cell counts relied on the amplification of reference gene primers. Profiled with immunoSEQ multiplex PCR; TCRdb holds only in-frame clones, not every one. V, J and clone size derive from that table, while D and trimming were established from the DNA sequence. The data contain about 59,000 clones, roughly 70% of them singletons. Sequencing was performed on peripheral blood. The chain couples TRBV11-2 to TRBJ1-6; D is ambiguous. This receptor was identified in an older woman with acute or convalescent COVID-19. The CDR3 reads CASSLVPYSPLHF. The CDR3 DNA follows: TGTGCCAGCAGCTTAGTTCCGTATTCACCCCTCCACTTT.